This T cell receptor beta chain derives from a study of T cell responses to AZD1222 COVID-19 vaccine. About the study: Whether given at about 4 or about 12 weeks, second doses were pooled.

V lost 7 bases and J 0 bases, leaving 13 bases between the germline ends. This CDR3 contains 15 residues. Germline assignment: CDR1 MNHEY and CDR2 SVGAGI. Repertoires were generated with immunoSEQ multiplex PCR, while TCRdb's copy carries only in-frame clones and drops some. The sample shows more than 85,000 clones, around 87% of them seen only once. Notes on this clone: Antigen specificity is unknown.

Study-wide results and caveats: The study sampled repertoires only after the peak T cell response. Increases in Spike-specific TCR breadth and depth were seen after two AZD1222 doses. Females outnumbered males among donors, who were mostly white British; clonal diversity was possibly underestimated.

This receptor was identified in an adult in good health. The input for sequencing was peripheral blood, taken on day 0 of AZD1222 vaccination. The rearrangement uses TRBV6-5 and TRBJ1-3; maybe TRBD1 (5 bases). CDR3 amino acids: CASNKDSYSGNTIYF. CDR3 sequence (DNA): TGTGCCAGCAACAAAGACAGTTACTCTGGAAACACCATATATTTT.